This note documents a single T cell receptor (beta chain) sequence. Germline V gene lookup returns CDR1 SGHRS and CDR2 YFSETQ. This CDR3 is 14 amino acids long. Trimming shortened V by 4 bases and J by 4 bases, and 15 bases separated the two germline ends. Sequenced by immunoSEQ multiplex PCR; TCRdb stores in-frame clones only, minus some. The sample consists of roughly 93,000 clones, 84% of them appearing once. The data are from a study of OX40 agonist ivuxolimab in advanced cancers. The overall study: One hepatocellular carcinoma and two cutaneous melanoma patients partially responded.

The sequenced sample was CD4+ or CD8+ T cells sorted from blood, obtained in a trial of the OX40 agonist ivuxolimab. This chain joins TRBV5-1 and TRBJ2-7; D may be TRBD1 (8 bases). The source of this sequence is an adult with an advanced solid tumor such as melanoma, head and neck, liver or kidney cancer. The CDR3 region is CASSIDRGGYEQYF. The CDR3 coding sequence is TGCGCCAGCAGCATAGACAGGGGAGGGTACGAGCAGTACTTC.